These 6 T cell receptor beta chains came from one sample sequenced in a study of shared clonotypes between healthy human individuals. Profiling relied on immunoSEQ multiplex PCR, and the TCRdb table lists in-frame clones only, not all of them. Seen here are fewer than 550,000 clones, over 75% observed once, and the top ten hold around 12%. Sequenced input: PBMCs. The receptor source for this set is a woman aged 40 to 49 in good health. Some clones in this sample may be carry-over from other donors' samples.

The chain uses TRBV7-9 and TRBJ1-4, with D maybe TRBD1 (5 bases). Trimming stripped 5 bases from V and 2 bases from J, with 12 bases between. This CDR3 spans 15 amino acids. Germline lookup yields CDR1 SEHNR and CDR2 FQNEAQ (reference sequence). The CDR3 spells CASSDPGLTNEKLFF. The CDR3 nucleotides read TGTGCCAGCAGCGATCCGGGACTGACTAATGAAAAACTGTTTTTT.

Of note for this clone: In the same sample, other DNA sequences code for this CDR3. The CDR3 region is CASSPQENYGYTF. The CDR3 DNA sequence: TGTGCCAGCTCACCACAGGAAAACTATGGCTACACCTTC. The chain couples TRBV18 to TRBJ1-2, with D uncertain. The V gene's germline CDR1 is KGHSH and CDR2 LQKENI. The V end was cut by 1 base, the J end by 2 bases, with 5 bases between. The CDR3 length is 13 residues.

V gene TRBV2 combines with J gene TRBJ2-7, with a weak D call TRBD2 (6 bases). The CDR3 spans 13 residues. Germline V CDR1 and CDR2: SNHLY, FYNNEI. Trimming took off 6 bases at V and 2 bases at J, with 11 bases between the two ends. CDR3 residues: CASRPGEPYEQYF. The CDR3 DNA is TGTGCCAGCAGGCCGGGGGAACCCTACGAGCAGTACTTC. The full variable domain, with the rest looked up from reference TRBV2 and TRBJ2-7, is EPEVTQTPSHQVTQMGQEVILRCVPISNHLYFYWYRQILGQKVEFLVSFYNNEISEKSEIFDDQFSVERPDGSNFTLKIRSTKLEDSAMYFCASRPGEPYEQYFGPGTRLTVT.

The chain combines TRBV25-1 with TRBJ1-1, with 8 bases aligning to TRBD1. The germline gives CDR1 MGHDK, CDR2 SYGVNS. V lost 8 bases and J lost 1; bases outside the gene matches: 15. This CDR3 comprises 17 residues. The CDR3 sequence: CASAREAGGSWNTEAFF. For the CDR3, the DNA is TGTGCCAGCGCCCGCGAGGCAGGGGGCAGTTGGAACACTGAAGCTTTCTTT. The full variable domain, completed using reference TRBV25-1 and TRBJ1-1, is EADIYQTPRYLVIGTGKKITLECSQTMGHDKMYWYQQDPGMELHLIHYSYGVNSTEKGDLSSESTVSRIRTEHFPLTLESARPSHTSQYLCASAREAGGSWNTEAFFGQGTRLTVV.

This chain uses TRBV30 with TRBJ2-1, with a tentative D call TRBD1 (5 bases). The germline V gene encodes CDR1 GTSNPN and CDR2 SVGIG (reference sequence). Trimming cost V 8 bases and J 10 bases, with 21 bases left between them. The CDR3 runs to 13 residues. Here the CDR3 reads CARGVASQGEQFF. For the CDR3, the DNA is TGTGCCCGAGGAGTAGCTTCGCAGGGCGAGCAGTTCTTC.

The chain recombines TRBV28 with TRBJ1-2; no definite D call. The ends were cut back, 8 bases at V and 0 bases at J, with 4 bases in the middle. Germline V gene lookup returns CDR1 MDHEN and CDR2 SYDVKM. The length of the CDR3 is 11 residues. The DNA of the CDR3 is TGTGCCAGCGGGTCTAACTATGGCTACACCTTC. Amino acids: CASGSNYGYTF.